Listed here are 5 T cell receptor beta chains from one sample, sequenced in a study of T cells after yellow fever vaccination. TCRdb redid the calling of the 5' RACE reads with MiXCR, one entry per CDR3 protein. In the table there are about 150,000 distinct CDR3 sequences, approximately 6.2% of which are singletons. The specimen was CD4+ T cells sorted from PBMCs, collected on the day of the first yellow fever vaccination. The source of these receptors is a man between 18 and 35 years old who received the YFV17D yellow fever vaccine.

This clonotype ranks as medium-sized (0.01 to 0.1%). The chain combines TRBV7-2 with TRBJ2-6, with D hard to call. Germline V CDR1 and CDR2: SGHTA, FQGNSA. Trimming shortened V by 0 bases and J by 2 bases, and 2 bases separated the two germline ends. The CDR3 is 14 amino acids. CDR3 nucleotides: TGTGCCAGCAGCTTAGCGACTGGGGCCAACGTCCTGACTTTC. Translated: CASSLATGANVLTF.

This clonotype was found a few times. The chain is built from TRBV29-1 and TRBJ2-3; maybe TRBD1 (5 bases). V lost 0 bases and J 7 bases, leaving 14 bases between the germline ends. The CDR3 extends over 14 amino acids. Per the germline V gene, CDR1 is SQVTM and CDR2 is ANQGSEA. CDR3 region: CSVEDRAVTYTQYF. CDR3 DNA sequence: TGCAGCGTTGAAGACAGGGCCGTTACGTATACGCAGTATTTT.

This clonotype showed up many times. This rearrangement joins TRBV7-9 to TRBJ2-3; D not certain. The V and J ends lost 4 bases and 2 bases respectively, with 10 bases between them. CDR1 is SEHNR, CDR2 FQNEAQ, per germline (reference sequence). This CDR3 region has 14 residues. The CDR3 reads CASSYQDLTDTQYF. Here the CDR3 DNA reads TGTGCCAGCAGCTACCAGGACCTCACAGATACGCAGTATTTT.

The sample holds many counts of this clonotype. The chain couples TRBV7-2 to TRBJ2-3, with D maybe TRBD1 (5 bases). This CDR3 comprises 13 residues. CDR1 SGHTA and CDR2 FQGNSA come from the germline V gene. Trimming pared 5 bases from V and 2 bases from J, leaving 8 bases between. DNA for the CDR3: TGTGCCAGCAGCCCAGGGATCACAGATACGCAGTATTTT. Residues: CASSPGITDTQYF.

The CDR3 reads CAISGLQIDTQYF. The CDR3 region has the DNA TGTGCCATCAGTGGGTTACAGATAGATACGCAGTATTTT. This rearrangement joins TRBV10-3 to TRBJ2-3; the D is unclear. Deletions cut 4 bases from V and 5 bases from J, with 10 bases between. Looked up from germline, CDR1 is ENHRY and CDR2 is SYGVKD. This CDR3 is 13 amino acids long.